The rows below give T cell receptor beta chains drawn from one sample of a study of cytomegalovirus exposure and HLA in healthy donors. Sequencing used immunoSEQ multiplex PCR; TCRdb keeps in-frame clones, though not all of them. The sample consists of about 120,000 clones, around two thirds of them appearing once. What was sequenced was PBMCs. The receptor set was obtained from a woman between 35 and 50 years old in good health and CMV-seropositive. Each CDR3 is given with its conserved first and last residue. The D gene is left open where the match is weak.

V gene	D gene	J gene	CDR3 protein
TRBV2	TRBD1	TRBJ2-1	CASNRGMNEQFF
TRBV5-6	TRBD1	TRBJ1-1	CASSLYRGQGNVKNTEAFF
TRBV6-1	TRBD1	TRBJ1-6	CASRDRGSSPLHF
TRBV2	TRBD1	TRBJ1-2	CASETPGQRIHGYTF
TRBV7-7	TRBD1	TRBJ2-5	CASSWTGKETQYF
TRBV4-1	TRBD1	TRBJ2-7	CASSQERTGDSYEQYF
TRBV13	.	TRBJ1-1	CASSLVPPDSEAFF
TRBV7-2	.	TRBJ2-7	CASSHVGYEQYF
TRBV5-1	.	TRBJ1-1	CANSLVGGQAEAFF
TRBV11-2	.	TRBJ1-3	CASSLSGRGNTIYF
TRBV7-6	.	TRBJ1-1	CASSPSPNGNTEAFF
TRBV5-1	TRBD1	TRBJ2-5	CASSLRQGIETQYF
TRBV4-3	TRBD2	TRBJ2-5	CASSQGGTSGQETQYF
TRBV11-3	.	TRBJ2-6	CASSLGGSGANVLTF
TRBV6-5	.	TRBJ2-2	CASSFRRGTGELFF
TRBV9	TRBD2	TRBJ2-3	CASSAYPSGGAADTQYF
TRBV12-5	TRBD1	TRBJ1-1	CASGTDRDTEAFF
TRBV5-1	.	TRBJ1-6	CASSLAMSGSANNSPLHF
TRBV5-4	TRBD1	TRBJ2-3	CASSIDRVPDTQYF
TRBV5-1	TRBD1	TRBJ1-2	CASSLGTVNYGYTF
TRBV5-1	TRBD1	TRBJ2-5	CASSLPDRGIQETQYF
TRBV29-1	TRBD1	TRBJ1-2	CSVARDREAGGYTF
TRBV25-1	.	TRBJ2-1	CASSEGGTSEQFF
TRBV11-2	.	TRBJ1-1	CASSLAQGREAFF
TRBV6-5	.	TRBJ1-4	CANSYSRAREKLFF
TRBV18	.	TRBJ1-1	CASSPVEGVTTEAFF
TRBV9	TRBD1	TRBJ1-2	CASSLTTGVQWYTF
TRBV7-2	.	TRBJ1-3	CASSLGTSSGNTIYF
TRBV4-3	.	TRBJ2-2	CASSQAPGTNTGELFF
TRBV6-5	.	TRBJ2-2	CASSYYSQAPGELFF
TRBV19	.	TRBJ2-5	CASGRAGGQETQYF
TRBV4-1	.	TRBJ1-5	CASSPARGGNQPQHF
TRBV18	TRBD2	TRBJ2-3	CASSTSGAQDTQYF
TRBV4-1	.	TRBJ1-1	CASSQDILWSDTEAFF
TRBV5-4	.	TRBJ1-2	CATTGTLGANYGYTF
TRBV27	TRBD2	TRBJ2-1	CASSLSKGGGPAQFF
TRBV7-8	.	TRBJ1-1	CASSLISGRLMDTEAFF
TRBV2	TRBD1	TRBJ1-1	CASSDGDRRRGEAFF
TRBV7-8	.	TRBJ2-5	CASSLAEEETQYF
TRBV7-2	.	TRBJ2-2	CASSLVPAGELFF
TRBV7-9	TRBD2	TRBJ2-1	CASSRSSGGPIGNEQFF
TRBV4-3	TRBD2	TRBJ2-3	CASSQDVGLAGGSTDTQYF
TRBV10-3	.	TRBJ1-1	CAISESKRQAMNTEAFF
TRBV11-2	.	TRBJ2-7	CASSRQGYEQYF
TRBV5-6	.	TRBJ1-2	CASSLGGSFGYTF
TRBV7-2	.	TRBJ1-5	CASSPTADTYQPQHF
TRBV18	TRBD2	TRBJ2-2	CASSGLELNTGELFF
TRBV2	.	TRBJ1-2	CASSEVQAAGYTF
TRBV27	TRBD1	TRBJ1-2	CASSLRGQNYGYTF
TRBV9	.	TRBJ2-2	CASSVRPEETGELFF
TRBV9	.	TRBJ1-2	CASSPTTVHGYTF
TRBV6-5	TRBD2	TRBJ2-7	CASSYAGGEYEQYF
TRBV20-1	.	TRBJ1-4	CSARYRAGLFF
TRBV6-6	TRBD1	TRBJ2-3	CASSSGTGSTDTQYF
TRBV2	TRBD1	TRBJ2-2	CATTRQGNPGELFF
TRBV29-1	TRBD1	TRBJ1-5	CSVRDSPSNQPQHF
TRBV27	TRBD1	TRBJ1-1	CASSYRGSNTEAFF
TRBV5-1	TRBD1	TRBJ1-1	CASSGNRGTEAFF
TRBV5-1	TRBD2	TRBJ2-5	CASSSLAGMYQETQYF